This T cell receptor beta chain was identified during a study of T cell repertoires in cytomegalovirus infection. Whole-study context: Use of recently identified HLA-C-restricted and well-studied HLA-B-restricted CMV epitopes was part of the study. Evidence of both CMV infection and a matching HLA type came from public TCR beta signatures. Study results and caveats: The ex vivo response was dominated by HLA-C-restricted CMV-specific TCR beta clonotypes.

TCRdb redid the calling of the reads with MiXCR, one entry per CDR3 protein. The sample includes hundreds of thousands of distinct CDR3 sequences, roughly 30% of them seen just once. CDR3 length: 14 residues. Between the trimmed V and J ends, which lost 5 bases and 1 base, there was a span of 11 bases. Germline loops: CDR1 SGHTA, CDR2 FQGNSA. About this clonotype itself: Its matching antigen is unknown.

The chain is built from TRBV7-2 and TRBJ2-5, with D possibly matching TRBD2 (6 bases). This clonotype was obtained from a human donor in good health (CMV status not recorded). Some clones in this sample may be carry-over from other donors' samples. The specimen was cultured PBMCs, collected from culture after CMV antigen stimulation. This CDR3 is CASSPYGGQETQYF. CDR3 DNA: TGTGCCAGCAGCCCCTACGGGGGCCAAGAGACCCAGTACTTC.